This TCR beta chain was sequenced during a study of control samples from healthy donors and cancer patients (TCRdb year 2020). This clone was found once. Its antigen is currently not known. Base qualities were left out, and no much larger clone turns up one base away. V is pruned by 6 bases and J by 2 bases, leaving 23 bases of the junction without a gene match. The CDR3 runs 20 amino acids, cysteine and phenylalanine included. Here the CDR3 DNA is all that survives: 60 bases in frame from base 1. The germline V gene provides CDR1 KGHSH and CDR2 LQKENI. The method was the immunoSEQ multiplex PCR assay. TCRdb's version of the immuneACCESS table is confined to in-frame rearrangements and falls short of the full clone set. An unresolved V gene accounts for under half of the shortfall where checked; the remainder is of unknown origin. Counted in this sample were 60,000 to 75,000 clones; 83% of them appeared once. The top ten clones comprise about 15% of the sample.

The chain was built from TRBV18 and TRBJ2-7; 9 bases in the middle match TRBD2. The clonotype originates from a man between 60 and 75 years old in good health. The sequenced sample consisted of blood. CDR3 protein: CASSRPIRWREGQNPYEQYF. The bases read TGTGCCAGCTCCCGACCAATTCGGTGGCGGGAGGGCCAAAATCCCTACGAGCAGTACTTC.